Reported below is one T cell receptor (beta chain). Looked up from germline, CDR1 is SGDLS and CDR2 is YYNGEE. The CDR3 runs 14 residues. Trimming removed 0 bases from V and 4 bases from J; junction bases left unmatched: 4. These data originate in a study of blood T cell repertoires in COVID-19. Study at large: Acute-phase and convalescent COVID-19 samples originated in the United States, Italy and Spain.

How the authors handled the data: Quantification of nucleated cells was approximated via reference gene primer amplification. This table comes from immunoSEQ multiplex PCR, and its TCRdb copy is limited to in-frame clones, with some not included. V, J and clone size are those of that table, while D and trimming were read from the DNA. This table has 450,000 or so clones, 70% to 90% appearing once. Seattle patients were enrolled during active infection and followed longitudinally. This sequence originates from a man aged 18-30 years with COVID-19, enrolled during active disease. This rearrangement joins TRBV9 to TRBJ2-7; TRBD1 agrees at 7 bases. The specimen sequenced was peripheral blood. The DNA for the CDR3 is TGTGCCAGCAGCGTAGGAACAGGGGAGTACGAGCAGTACTTC. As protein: CASSVGTGEYEQYF.